Listed below are T cell receptor beta chains from one sample, sequenced in a study of blood T cell repertoires in COVID-19. Clones were read by immunoSEQ multiplex PCR, and TCRdb kept only the in-frame ones, dropping some. The sample lists 90,000 or so clones, approximately 85% occurring once. The specimen was peripheral blood. Receptors were obtained from a man aged 45-65 years with active COVID-19. Both conserved end residues are part of each CDR3. D genes are given only for firm matches. Clone size, where shown, is once, few, many, or a class for clones that have expanded.

D	size	V	J	CDR3	DNA
NA	NA	TRBV2	TRBJ2-1	CASRAGGPNEQFF	TGTGCCAGCAGGGCCGGGGGGCCAAATGAGCAGTTCTTC
TRBD2	NA	TRBV25-1	TRBJ2-7	CASGKGGSLSYEQYF	TGTGCCAGCGGGAAGGGAGGGTCCTTATCCTACGAGCAGTACTTC
TRBD2	NA	TRBV19	TRBJ2-3	CASSTSGGMDTQYF	TGTGCCAGTAGTACTAGCGGGGGAATGGATACGCAGTATTTT
NA	NA	TRBV19	TRBJ2-1	CASSPEEAYEQFF	TGTGCCAGTAGTCCCGAGGAGGCGTATGAGCAGTTCTTC
TRBD2	NA	TRBV3-1/TRBV3-2	TRBJ2-1	CASSQKATSGRRADNEQFF	TGTGCCAGCAGCCAAAAGGCGACTAGCGGGAGAAGAGCGGACAATGAGCAGTTCTTC
TRBD2	NA	TRBV19	TRBJ2-1	CASGPTSGRHNEQFF	TGTGCCAGTGGCCCGACTAGCGGGAGGCACAATGAGCAGTTCTTC
NA	once	TRBV19	TRBJ1-1	CASSPPTGWLTEAFF	TGTGCCAGTAGCCCTCCCACAGGTTGGCTCACTGAAGCTTTCTTT
TRBD1	NA	TRBV27	TRBJ1-3	CASSLLAGGLSGNTIYF	TGTGCCAGCAGTTTATTGGCAGGGGGCCTCTCTGGAAACACCATATATTTT
NA	NA	TRBV5-4	TRBJ1-5	CASSLDRSNQPQHF	TGTGCCAGCAGCTTGGACAGAAGCAATCAGCCCCAGCATTTT
TRBD1	NA	TRBV7-9	TRBJ2-5	CASRPGQGLGETQYF	TGTGCCAGCAGGCCGGGACAGGGCTTGGGGGAGACCCAGTACTTC
TRBD2	NA	TRBV6-5	TRBJ2-3	CASSYGTSKDTQYF	TGTGCCAGCAGTTACGGGACTAGCAAAGATACGCAGTATTTT
TRBD1	few	TRBV11-3	TRBJ1-2	CASSDRTGFGYTF	TGTGCCAGCAGCGACAGGACAGGGTTTGGCTACACCTTC
NA	NA	TRBV28	TRBJ2-7	CASQNQGQGGDF	TGTGCCAGCCAAAACCAAGGTCAGGGGGGAGACTTC
NA	NA	TRBV4-3	TRBJ2-5	CASSQTEGGFETQYF	TGCGCCAGCAGCCAAACCGAAGGAGGGTTCGAGACCCAGTACTTC
TRBD2	NA	TRBV4-3	TRBJ2-7	CASSQSGGGPYEQYF	TGCGCCAGCAGCCAATCCGGCGGGGGGCCCTACGAGCAGTACTTC
NA	NA	TRBV19	TRBJ1-2	CASHDSPYGYTF	TGTGCCAGCCACGACAGCCCGTATGGCTACACCTTC
TRBD2	NA	TRBV7-2	TRBJ2-7	CASSTAGTSGSYEQYF	TGTGCCAGCAGCACCGCCGGGACTAGCGGCTCCTACGAGCAGTACTTC
TRBD1	once	TRBV7-9	TRBJ2-3	CASSPRTGTGGRDTQYF	TGTGCCAGCAGCCCACGAACCGGGACAGGGGGGCGAGATACGCAGTATTTT
TRBD1	NA	TRBV27	TRBJ2-7	CASRPRDRGREQYF	TGTGCCAGCAGACCCCGGGACAGGGGGCGCGAGCAGTACTTC
TRBD2	NA	TRBV6-5	TRBJ2-5	CASSYSVNRLAETQYF	TGTGCCAGCAGTTATTCCGTAAACAGACTAGCTGAGACCCAGTACTTC
NA	NA	TRBV19	TRBJ2-5	CASSTLLRETQYF	TGTGCCAGTAGTACCCTACTCCGGGAGACCCAGTACTTC
TRBD2	NA	TRBV7-8	TRBJ2-3	CASSLARGGGTDTQYF	TGTGCCAGCAGCTTAGCGCGGGGCGGGGGGACAGATACGCAGTATTTT
TRBD1	NA	TRBV14	TRBJ2-2	CASSQGDSRFGELFF	TGTGCCAGCAGCCAGGGGGACAGCCGGTTCGGGGAGCTGTTTTTT
NA	NA	TRBV5-1	TRBJ1-6	CASSPGVGSSPLHF	TGCGCCAGCAGCCCCGGGGTTGGGAGTTCACCCCTCCACTTT